The following is a T cell receptor (beta chain) sequence with its context. This CDR3 is 12 amino acids long. The germline V gene has CDR1 WSHSY and CDR2 SAAADI. V was cut by 4 bases and J by 8 bases, with 11 bases left in between. These data are taken from a study of blood T cell repertoires in COVID-19. On the study more broadly: Both acute and convalescent COVID-19 samples were obtained from the United States, Italy and Spain. Sample material is recorded as cDNA or gDNA derived from T cells, B-cell-depleted T cells, or PBMCs.

Original analysis: Reference gene primers were amplified, and this amplification served to estimate nucleated cell counts. The assay was immunoSEQ multiplex PCR, and TCRdb's table has in-frame clones only and misses some. The V and J calls and clone size were taken over from that table, and D and trimming were inferred from the DNA. The table lists approximately 250,000 clones, 80% to 90% of them singletons. Source material: peripheral blood. The chain uses TRBV10-2 and TRBJ1-2, with D possibly TRBD1 on 5 matching bases. This receptor was obtained from a man aged 25 to 40 with active or convalescent COVID-19. In DNA, the CDR3 is TGCGCCAGCAGTGTAATCGGGGGGGGCTACACCTTC. It translates to CASSVIGGGYTF.